The source of this TCR beta chain is a study of blood T cell repertoires in COVID-19. Across the study: Sites in the United States, Italy and Spain provided acute and convalescent COVID-19 samples. T cells, B-cell-depleted T cells, or PBMCs supplied cDNA or gDNA.

Per the original data handling: Estimation of nucleated cell counts relied on the amplification of reference gene primers. Using immunoSEQ multiplex PCR, the repertoire was profiled, and TCRdb retains in-frame clones only, with some absent. V and J calls and clone size are those listed in that table; D and trimming were worked out from the DNA. Of around 220,000 clones listed, over 80% are singletons. Trimming left V 4 bases short and J 5 bases short, with 8 bases between. The CDR3 consists of 12 residues. Per germline, CDR1 MDHEN and CDR2 SYDVKM. About this clone: Other DNA sequences from this sample encode an identical CDR3 as well.

V and J are TRBV28 and TRBJ2-5, with D unresolved. The TCR sequence derives from a human donor in a cohort sampled during active COVID-19. The sample was peripheral blood. The CDR3: CASSSRLETQYF. CDR3 coding DNA: TGTGCCAGCAGTTCTAGACTTGAGACCCAGTACTTC. The full variable domain, in which reference TRBV28 and TRBJ2-5 provide the parts outside the CDR3, is DVKVTQSSRYLVKRTGEKVFLECVQDMDHENMFWYRQDPGLGLRLIYFSYDVKMKEKGDIPEGYSVSREKKERFSLILESASTNQTSMYLCASSSRLETQYFGPGTRLLVL.